This entry lists 13 T cell receptor beta chains sequenced from one sample in a study of human T cells and chemical hapten exposure. Via MiXCR, TCRdb re-called the RACE reads, giving one row per CDR3 protein. Of approximately 57,000 distinct CDR3 sequences detected, around 9.3% appear once; the ten largest clones hold 10% to 15%. The sample's time point: patch test 1, 2 weeks after DPC sensitization. Treatment specified: therapeutic diphenylcyclopropenone sensitization with weekly scalp DPC. The sample in question was whole blood, obtained in connection with sensitization to the hapten diphenylcyclopropenone (DPC). All receptors come from a woman aged 35 to 49 with alopecia areata. Some clones in this sample may be carry-over from other donors' samples.

This clonotype was counted many times. The chain recombines TRBV7-6 with TRBJ2-5, with D uncertain. This CDR3 has 13 residues. V dropped 1 base and J dropped 1 base, with 4 bases sitting between them. Germline values: CDR1 SGHVS, CDR2 FNYEAQ. The DNA of the CDR3 is TGTGCCAGCAGCTTAGTAGTCCAAGAGACCCAGTACTTC. Amino acid sequence: CASSLVVQETQYF.

This clonotype was counted a single time. The chain employs TRBV20-1 and TRBJ1-1, with D unresolved. V lost 0 bases and J 8 bases, leaving 16 bases between the germline ends. The CDR3 is 14 residues long. CDR1 and CDR2 (germline): DFQATT, SNEGSKA (reference sequence). The CDR3 protein is CSARELAASTEAFF. The CDR3 region has the DNA TGCAGTGCTAGAGAGCTGGCAGCATCTACAGAAGCTTTCTTT.

Many counts were recorded for this clonotype. A junction end diverges from the germline sequence, so it may reflect a read error. The chain joins TRBV27 to TRBJ1-5; 7 bases fit TRBD1. The germline V gene encodes CDR1 MNHEY and CDR2 SMNVEV (reference sequence). This CDR3 comprises 14 residues. CDR3 sequence (DNA): TGTGCCAGCCGTTTCCGGACAGGCAGCCAGCCCCAGCATTTT. Translation gives CASRFRTGSQPQHF.

The chain is built from TRBV25-1 and TRBJ1-5; D is unclear. CDR3 length: 15 amino acids. Germline V gives CDR1 MGHDK, CDR2 SYGVNS. V dropped 6 bases and J dropped 1 base, with 13 bases sitting between them. Here the CDR3 DNA reads TGTGCCAGCAGCGCCCTTAGAGTAAGCAATCAGCCCCAGCATTTT. Translated, it gives CASSALRVSNQPQHF.

This clonotype appeared a few times. The rearrangement joins TRBV7-3 to TRBJ1-1; D is perhaps TRBD1 (5 bases). The CDR3 totals 14 residues. Germline V gene data show CDR1 as SGHTA and CDR2 as FQGTGA. Trimming stripped 1 base from V and 4 bases from J, with 10 bases between. CDR3 sequence: CASSLMSGGTEAFF. CDR3 nucleotides: TGTGCCAGCAGCTTAATGTCGGGGGGCACTGAAGCTTTCTTT.

This clonotype has a count of ten or more. The V and J genes are TRBV29-1 and TRBJ1-1; 9 positions agree with TRBD1. This CDR3 spans 19 amino acids. V lost 4 bases to trimming and J lost 3 bases; unmatched junction nucleotides: 21. Germline assignment: CDR1 SQVTM and CDR2 ANQGSEA. The CDR3 sequence is CSVGRALDRGGIMDTEAFF. CDR3 coding DNA: TGCAGCGTTGGTCGGGCCTTGGACAGGGGAGGTATCATGGACACTGAAGCTTTCTTT.

This clonotype occurred many times. The V call is TRBV29-1, the J call TRBJ1-5; D is uncertain. The germline V gene has CDR1 SQVTM and CDR2 ANQGSEA. The V gene lost 6 bases and the J gene lost 2 bases, with 8 bases spanning the gap. The CDR3 extends over 12 amino acids. The DNA for the CDR3 is TGCAGCGTCGCGGAGGGCAATCAGCCCCAGCATTTT. This translates into CSVAEGNQPQHF. Full variable domain (rest looked up from reference TRBV29-1 and TRBJ1-5): SAVISQKPSRDICQRGTSLTIQCQVDSQVTMMFWYRQQPGQSLTLIATANQGSEATYESGFVIDKFPISRPNLTFSTLTVSNMSPEDSSIYLCSVAEGNQPQHFGDGTRLSIL.

The chain combines TRBV4-1 with TRBJ2-7; no clear D gene. V was clipped by 1 base and J by 0 bases, with 4 bases between them. The CDR3 has 13 amino acids. Germline CDR1 MGHRA, CDR2 YSYEKL. The CDR3 DNA sequence: TGCGCCAGCAGCCAAGTTAGCTCCTACGAGCAGTACTTC. It specifies CASSQVSSYEQYF.

The chain links TRBV7-3 to TRBJ1-2, with D hard to call. CDR1 and CDR2 from the germline V gene are SGHTA and FQGTGA. The CDR3 length is 13 residues. V dropped 2 bases and J dropped 3 bases, with 7 bases sitting between them. CDR3 sequence: CASSLYRDYGYTF. CDR3 coding DNA: TGTGCCAGCAGCTTATACAGAGACTATGGCTACACCTTC.

The chain combines TRBV9 with TRBJ2-7; 7 positions agree with TRBD1. V trimming: 2 bases; J trimming: 0 bases; junction bases outside the gene matches: 5. The CDR3 runs to 15 residues. The V gene's germline CDR1 is SGDLS and CDR2 YYNGEE. The DNA for the CDR3 is TGTGCCAGCAGCGTGGGGACAGCCAGCTCCTACGAGCAGTACTTC. Protein sequence: CASSVGTASSYEQYF. Looking up the rest from reference TRBV9 and TRBJ2-7 gives the full variable domain: DSGVTQTPKHLITATGQRVTLRCSPRSGDLSVYWYQQSLDQGLQFLIQYYNGEERAKGNILERFSAQQFPDLHSELNLSSLELGDSALYFCASSVGTASSYEQYFGPGTRLTVT.

Ten or more counts support this clonotype. CDR3 loop: CSARGPGSGPYGYTF. CDR3 bases: TGCAGTGCTAGAGGCCCAGGATCCGGCCCCTATGGCTACACCTTC. The gene calls are TRBV20-1 and TRBJ1-2; D not certain. Trimming left V 1 base short and J 4 bases short, with 16 bases between. CDR1 is DFQATT, CDR2 SNEGSKA, per germline (reference sequence). CDR3 length: 15 amino acids.

This clonotype showed up many times. This chain links TRBV7-2 with TRBJ2-2; 9 nucleotides line up with TRBD2. Germline loops: CDR1 SGHTA, CDR2 FQGNSA. The ends lost 1 base at V and 4 bases at J; junction bases unmatched: 10. The CDR3 contains 18 residues. CDR3: CASSLDWLAGISTGELFF. The CDR3, as DNA: TGTGCCAGCAGCTTAGACTGGCTAGCGGGGATTAGCACCGGGGAGCTGTTTTTT.

The chain uses TRBV30 and TRBJ1-5; no clear D gene. V was trimmed by 0 bases and J by 0 bases, leaving 3 bases between them. CDR1 and CDR2 from the germline V gene are GTSNPN and SVGIG (reference sequence). The CDR3 has 13 residues. CDR3 sequence (DNA): TGTGCCTGGAGTGTAGGTAGCAATCAGCCCCAGCATTTT. Its protein is CAWSVGSNQPQHF.